Reported below is one T cell receptor beta chain. This sample was included in a study of blood T cell repertoires in COVID-19. The CDR3 totals 12 residues. Per germline, CDR1 DFQATT and CDR2 SNEGSKA (reference sequence). The V end lost 3 bases, the J end lost 5 bases, and 10 bases lay between the germline ends. In the source study's methods: Amplification from reference gene primers served as the basis for estimated nucleated cell counts. Sequencing was performed with immunoSEQ multiplex PCR; in TCRdb, only in-frame clones are kept and a portion is missing. For V, J and clone size, that table is used; D and trimming come from the DNA. The sample lists 250,000 to 300,000 clones, 80% to 90% occurring once.

The sequenced sample was peripheral blood. This clonotype originated in a woman in her seventies with COVID-19, enrolled during active disease. V gene TRBV20-1 combines with J gene TRBJ1-1; a weak D match, TRBD1 (5 bases). The CDR3 DNA reads TGCAGTGCTAGTCGGACAAGGACTGAAGCTTTCTTT. As protein: CSASRTRTEAFF.